These T cell receptor beta chains were read from a single sample in a study of cytotoxic CD8 clonotypes in ibrutinib-treated CLL. Using immunoSEQ multiplex PCR, the repertoire was profiled, and TCRdb retains in-frame clones only, with some absent. The sample lists tens of thousands of clones, around three quarters seen once, with roughly 51% in the top ten. The sample here was PBMCs, taken after 24 months of ibrutinib treatment. The receptors originated from a human donor with chronic lymphocytic leukemia. The CDR3 runs from the conserved cysteine through the conserved F or W. A D gene is named only where the DNA matches it firmly. Size is stated for part of the rows, as once, few or many counts, or as a class when the clone is expanded.

j_call v_call clone_size d_call cdr3_nt cdr3_aa
TRBJ2-2 TRBV6-5 . . TGTGCCAGCAGTTACTCAGGGACCGGGGAGCTGTTTTTT CASSYSGTGELFF
TRBJ2-1 TRBV29-1 many TRBD2 TGCAGCGTCGTAACGGGGGGGCTATACAATGAGCAGTTCTTC CSVVTGGLYNEQFF
TRBJ2-3 TRBV7-6 . TRBD2 TGTGCCAGCAGCCCCCGTAGCGGGGGGCTCGCAGATACGCAGTATTTT CASSPRSGGLADTQYF
TRBJ1-1 TRBV28 . . TGTGCCAGCACCATCAACGTATCTTGGGGCACTGAAGCTTTCTTT CASTINVSWGTEAFF
TRBJ2-5 TRBV9 . TRBD1 TGTGCCAGCAGCGTAGTATCACAGGGGCGCGAGACCCAGTACTTC CASSVVSQGRETQYF
TRBJ2-1 TRBV5-1 . . TGCGCCAGCAGCTTGGACGGTTCCAATGAGCAGTTCTTC CASSLDGSNEQFF
TRBJ2-7 TRBV19 . TRBD2 TGTGCCAGTAGTCCCCGCTCCCGACTAGCGGGGGGATACTACGAGCAGTACTTC CASSPRSRLAGGYYEQYF
TRBJ1-5 TRBV2 . . TGTGCCAGCAGGAGGGGGGGAAACAATCAGCCCCAGCATTTT CASRRGGNNQPQHF
TRBJ2-2 TRBV5-6 . . TGTGCCAGCAGCTTGGGGACACCCACCGGGGAGCTGTTTTTT CASSLGTPTGELFF
TRBJ1-2 TRBV6-4 . . TGTGCCAGCCCTCCCGTCCGGAATGATCACCAACCGTACACCTTC CASPPVRNDHQPYTF
TRBJ1-2 TRBV5-4 . . TGTGCCAGCAGCTTGGTCGGGACGTCGGGCTTCACCTTC CASSLVGTSGFTF
TRBJ1-5 TRBV6-5 . . TGTGCCAGCAGCAGCCGGGGGCCAGATCAGCCCCAGCATTTT CASSSRGPDQPQHF
TRBJ2-7 TRBV30 few TRBD1 TGTGCCTGGACGGCAGGGGGTCCCTACGAGCAGTACTTC CAWTAGGPYEQYF
TRBJ1-3 TRBV18 few . TGTGCCAGCTCAGTCGGACAAATAAACTCTGGAAACACCATATATTTT CASSVGQINSGNTIYF
TRBJ2-7 TRBV9 . TRBD2 TGTGCCAGCAGCGCCCGGACTAGCGGCTACGAGCAGTACTTC CASSARTSGYEQYF
TRBJ2-7 TRBV18 . . TGTGCCAGCTCACCACCGGCCAGGGCCCTCTCCTACGAGCAGTACTTC CASSPPARALSYEQYF
TRBJ1-5 TRBV28 few . TGTGCCAGCAGTCCCCGCCAAGGCCAGGCGCATTTT CASSPRQGQAHF
TRBJ2-4 TRBV7-3 . . TGTGCCAGCAGCTTAACCCTCAAAAACATTCAGTACTTC CASSLTLKNIQYF
TRBJ1-5 TRBV28 . . TGTGCCAGTAAACTCGAACATCAGCCCCAGCATTTT CASKLEHQPQHF
TRBJ1-2 TRBV5-1 . TRBD1 TGCGCCAGCAGCGGTAGAGCGGACAGGTCTTCCTATGGCTACACCTTC CASSGRADRSSYGYTF
TRBJ1-4 TRBV30 . . TGTGCCTGGGGCCTTGGGTCGGCGACTAATGAAAAACTGTTTTTT CAWGLGSATNEKLFF
TRBJ2-7 TRBV7-9 few TRBD2 TGTGCCAGCAGCTACGCCGGACTAGCGGGGGTTGAGCAGTACTTC CASSYAGLAGVEQYF
TRBJ1-1 TRBV4-3 . . TGCGCCAGCAGCCAAGATTGGCAGGGGAGTACTCGTGAAGCTTTCTTT CASSQDWQGSTREAFF
TRBJ2-1 TRBV4-3 . TRBD2 TGCGCCAGCAGCCACCGTCCCGGGACTAGCGGGGGGGCCTGGTCCTACAATGAGCAGTTCTTC CASSHRPGTSGGAWSYNEQFF
TRBJ1-3 TRBV28 . . TGTGCCAGCAGTTTCCTGAGGGCCACTGGAAACACCATATATTTT CASSFLRATGNTIYF
TRBJ1-6 TRBV12-5 . TRBD1 TGTGCTAGTGGTTTGTGTCCGGACAGGGATAATTCACCCCTCCACTTT CASGLCPDRDNSPLHF
TRBJ1-1 TRBV7-2 . . TGTGCCAGCAGCATCTTTTTGGGGGGGCTGAACACTGAAGCTTTCTTT CASSIFLGGLNTEAFF
TRBJ2-3 TRBV4-3 . . TGCGCCAGCAGCCAAGAAGGTCCCAACACAGATACGCAGTATTTT CASSQEGPNTDTQYF
TRBJ2-2 TRBV6-6 . . TGTGCCAGCAGTCCGAGGCCGGCCGGGAGCACCGGGGAGCTGTTTTTT CASSPRPAGSTGELFF
TRBJ2-7 TRBV2 . TRBD1 TGTGCCAGCAGGGGACAGGGGGCGCGGCGGGAGCGGTACTTC CASRGQGARRERYF
TRBJ1-1 TRBV27 . . TGTGCCAGCAGTTTGGCCCAGATGAACACTGAAGCTTTCTTT CASSLAQMNTEAFF
TRBJ2-7 TRBV11-2 . TRBD1 TGTGCCAGCAGCTTCGGACAGGGTTACGAGCAGTACTTC CASSFGQGYEQYF
TRBJ2-3 TRBV29-1 . TRBD2 TGCAGCGCCAAGGCTAGCGGGCCTTTCGATACGCAGTATTTT CSAKASGPFDTQYF
TRBJ2-5 TRBV28 . TRBD2 TGTGCCAGCAGCCCACTAGCGGGGGGGCGGGAGACCCAGTACTTC CASSPLAGGRETQYF
TRBJ2-7 TRBV5-6 . TRBD1 TGTGCCAGCAGCCCCCCGGGACAGGTAAGCGTCTACGAGCAGTACTTC CASSPPGQVSVYEQYF
TRBJ2-5 TRBV28 . . TGTGCCAGCAGGATACAGGGAGGAGAGACCCAGTACTTC CASRIQGGETQYF
TRBJ1-2 TRBV11-2 . TRBD1 TGTGCCAGCAGCTTAGAAAGACAGGGGTATGGCTACACCTTC CASSLERQGYGYTF
TRBJ2-1 TRBV9 . . TGTGCCAGCAGCGCCGGACAGTACAACAATGAGCAGTTCTTC CASSAGQYNNEQFF
TRBJ2-7 TRBV7-2 . . TGTGCCAGCAGCCCTCATTTTTCGAGACACTACGAGCAGTACTTC CASSPHFSRHYEQYF
TRBJ1-4 TRBV10-2 . . TGCGCCAGCAGTGAATTAGGGATCAACGAAAAACTGTTTTTT CASSELGINEKLFF
TRBJ1-6 TRBV7-9 . TRBD1 TGTGCCAGCAGCTTAGGGGGGGGGACAGAGAATTCACCCCTCCACTTT CASSLGGGTENSPLHF